The 25 T cell receptor beta chains below all came from one sample that was sequenced in a study of beta chain features in type 1 diabetes. General study results and limits: In all four CD4+ subsets, TCRB CDR3 length was significantly, moderately reduced in type 1 diabetes.

Their target antigens are unknown. Expressed TCRB transcripts got sequenced, as all isolated RNA was reverse transcribed. The method was immunoSEQ multiplex PCR; TCRdb's version includes in-frame clones alone and lacks a portion of them. This sample has hundreds of thousands of clones, with 9.3% found just once. The material sequenced was central memory CD4+ T cells from blood. These receptors were obtained from a man aged 30-40 years with type 1 diabetes.

This clone turned up a few times. The CDR3 sequence: CASSELGQGAYEQYF. DNA for the CDR3: TGTGCCAGCAGTGAGCTGGGGCAGGGGGCGTACGAGCAGTACTTC. J is TRBJ2-7 and V is TRBV2, with 8 bases aligning to TRBD1. The germline gives CDR1 SNHLY, CDR2 FYNNEI. CDR3 length equals 15 residues. The V segment lost 3 bases and the J segment 4 bases; nucleotides outside the gene matches: 8.

This chain connects TRBV4-3 to TRBJ2-7, with TRBD1 matching over 7 bases. The J segment lost 5 bases and the V segment lost 4 bases, leaving 8 bases of the junction unmatched. This CDR3 has 14 residues. CDR1 is LGHNA and CDR2 is YSLEER in the germline V gene. This chain's CDR3 is CASSPPGQLNEQYF. The DNA of the CDR3 is TGCGCCAGCAGCCCCCCGGGACAGCTAAACGAGCAGTACTTC.

The chain is built from TRBV2 and TRBJ1-4, with 7 bases that match TRBD1. The CDR3 length is 13 residues. CDR1 SNHLY and CDR2 FYNNEI come from the germline V gene. V gave up 8 bases and J gave up 4 bases; unmatched junction bases: 4. CDR3 coding DNA: TGTGCCAGCGATCGACAGGGTAATGAAAAACTGTTTTTT. This encodes CASDRQGNEKLFF.

This chain connects TRBV5-1 to TRBJ2-3; 8 bases line up with TRBD2. This CDR3 comprises 15 residues. V shed 3 bases and J 2 bases; nucleotides not matched to a gene: 5. Per germline, CDR1 SGHRS and CDR2 YFSETQ. CDR3: CASSSRLAPTDTQYF. The DNA of the CDR3 is TGCGCCAGCAGCTCCCGACTAGCGCCCACAGATACGCAGTATTTT. Full variable domain (missing parts from reference TRBV5-1 and TRBJ2-3): KAGVTQTPRYLIKTRGQQVTLSCSPISGHRSVSWYQQTPGQGLQFLFEYFSETQRNKGNFPGRFSGRQFSNSRSEMNVSTLELGDSALYLCASSSRLAPTDTQYFGPGTRLTVL.

At least ten counts were recorded for this clone. This CDR3 is CASSRTVNQPQHF. The DNA for the CDR3 is TGTGCCAGCAGCCGGACAGTAAATCAGCCCCAGCATTTT. The chain joins TRBV2 to TRBJ1-5; TRBD1 might be the D (6 bases). The CDR3 spans 13 residues. Germline-derived CDR1 and CDR2 are SNHLY and FYNNEI. The ends were cut back, 6 bases at V and 4 bases at J, with 10 bases in the middle.

This rearrangement joins TRBV15 to TRBJ2-7, with TRBD1 identical over 10 bases. CDR1 is LNHNV, CDR2 YYDKDF, per germline (reference sequence). V shed 5 bases, J shed 0 bases, and the junction held 10 bases outside the gene matches. This CDR3 is built from 17 residues. CDR3 in DNA: TGTGCCACCAGCCCGCGCTGGGGACAGGGGATCTCCTACGAGCAGTACTTC. Its translation: CATSPRWGQGISYEQYF.

This clone appeared a few times. V gene TRBV4-3 combines with J gene TRBJ2-5, with TRBD2 matching over 8 bases. J gave up 2 bases and V 2 bases, and 4 bases lay outside the gene matches. The CDR3 runs to 15 residues. Germline V gene lookup returns CDR1 LGHNA and CDR2 YSLEER. This CDR3 is CASSQMASGQETQYF. The CDR3 coding sequence is TGCGCCAGCAGCCAAATGGCTAGCGGGCAAGAGACCCAGTACTTC.

This clone was seen more than once but under ten times. At the DNA level, this CDR3 is encoded by other sequences in the same sample as well. V usage is TRBV25-1 and J usage is TRBJ1-5; possibly TRBD1 for D (6 bases). The CDR3 is 16 amino acids. The V gene's germline CDR1 is MGHDK and CDR2 SYGVNS. With 4 bases removed from V and 5 bases from J, the gap between germline ends came to 18 bases. The CDR3 loop is CASSGGRTGADQPQHF. The CDR3 region has the DNA TGTGCCAGCAGTGGGGGGCGGACCGGGGCAGATCAGCCCCAGCATTTT.

The V and J genes are TRBV28 and TRBJ1-5, with 11 positions matching TRBD1. The J segment lost 7 bases and the V segment lost 6 bases, leaving 5 bases of the junction unmatched. This CDR3 is built from 14 residues. Germline-derived CDR1 and CDR2 are MDHEN and SYDVKM. CDR3 in amino acids: CASSPGQGEQPQHF. The DNA for the CDR3 is TGTGCCAGCAGCCCGGGACAGGGGGAACAGCCCCAGCATTTT.

This clone was counted between two and nine times. The rearrangement links TRBV14 to TRBJ2-3; 8 bases fit TRBD1. Germline-derived CDR1 and CDR2 are SGHDN and FVKESK. This CDR3 is built from 16 residues. V was pared by 4 bases and J by 1 base, with 7 bases of the junction left unmatched. The CDR3 loop is CASSRRAGGGTDTQYF. The DNA of the CDR3 is TGTGCCAGCAGCCGGCGTGCAGGGGGCGGCACAGATACGCAGTATTTT.

The gene calls are TRBV7-2 and TRBJ2-2, with 13 bases fitting TRBD2. The V gene end was trimmed by 1 base and the J gene end by 6 bases; junction bases not matched to a gene: 2. The CDR3 covers 16 residues. Germline values: CDR1 SGHTA, CDR2 FQGNSA. The CDR3 here is CASSLGTSGGSGELFF. In DNA, the CDR3 is TGTGCCAGCAGCTTAGGGACTAGCGGGGGCTCCGGGGAGCTGTTTTTT.

This clone appeared a few times. The chain couples TRBV30 to TRBJ2-7; D ambiguous. CDR1 and CDR2 (germline): GTSNPN, SVGIG (reference sequence). The V end lost 4 bases, the J end lost 2 bases, and 9 bases lay between the germline ends. CDR3 length equals 12 residues. CDR3 coding DNA: TGTGCCTGGAAACCAGATACCTACGAGCAGTACTTC. Its translation: CAWKPDTYEQYF.

This clone showed up just a few times. V and J are TRBV5-1 and TRBJ1-1, with D perhaps matching TRBD1 (5 bases). Per the germline V gene, CDR1 is SGHRS and CDR2 is YFSETQ. This CDR3 has 14 amino acids. Trimming stripped 4 bases from V and 7 bases from J, with 17 bases between. Here the CDR3 reads CASSAILGEDEAFF. The CDR3 DNA reads TGCGCCAGCAGCGCCATCCTAGGGGAGGATGAAGCTTTCTTT. Together with reference TRBV5-1 and TRBJ1-1, the CDR3 gives the full variable domain: KAGVTQTPRYLIKTRGQQVTLSCSPISGHRSVSWYQQTPGQGLQFLFEYFSETQRNKGNFPGRFSGRQFSNSRSEMNVSTLELGDSALYLCASSAILGEDEAFFGQGTRLTVV.

This clone was seen a single time. The chain carries TRBV9 and TRBJ1-3, with D maybe TRBD1 (6 bases). The CDR3 is made up of 14 amino acids. Between the trimmed V and J ends, which lost 4 bases and 0 bases, there was a span of 8 bases. The germline CDR1 and CDR2 sequences are SGDLS and YYNGEE. CDR3 protein: CASSSGASGNTIYF. CDR3 DNA: TGTGCCAGCAGCTCGGGGGCCTCTGGAAACACCATATATTTT.

In its sample, this clone was seen a few times. This chain uses TRBV7-2 with TRBJ1-2; D unclear. V gave up 5 bases and J gave up 3 bases, with 4 bases separating them. Germline V gene lookup returns CDR1 SGHTA and CDR2 FQGNSA. The CDR3 is made up of 11 amino acids. The CDR3 here is CASSPDYGYTF. The CDR3, as DNA: TGTGCCAGCAGCCCCGACTATGGCTACACCTTC.

In its sample, this clone was seen many times. J is TRBJ1-6 and V is TRBV18; D unclear. The CDR3 runs to 15 residues. CDR1 is KGHSH and CDR2 is LQKENI in the germline V gene. V lost 3 bases to trimming and J lost 7 bases, with 13 bases between them. The CDR3 sequence: CASSPERTGNSPLHF. DNA for the CDR3: TGTGCCAGCTCACCGGAAAGGACGGGGAATTCACCCCTCCACTTT.

This clone was observed a handful of times. Other nucleotide sequences from this sample produce the same CDR3. The CDR3 region is CASSYSAAQETQYF. Here the CDR3 DNA reads TGTGCCAGCAGTTACTCGGCAGCCCAAGAGACCCAGTACTTC. The chain recombines TRBV6-5 with TRBJ2-5; D unclear. CDR3 length: 14 residues. Trimming took 0 bases from V and 1 from J, leaving 6 bases between them. From germline, CDR1 is MNHEY and CDR2 SVGAGI.

This clone turned up a few times. The chain employs TRBV2 and TRBJ1-1, with unresolved D. Deletions cut 4 bases from V and 2 bases from J, with 5 bases between. The CDR3 covers 12 residues. Germline loops: CDR1 SNHLY, CDR2 FYNNEI. The CDR3 DNA is TGTGCCAGCAGTGGGGTTAACACTGAAGCTTTCTTT. It specifies CASSGVNTEAFF. Filled out from reference TRBV2 and TRBJ1-1, the complete variable domain reads EPEVTQTPSHQVTQMGQEVILRCVPISNHLYFYWYRQILGQKVEFLVSFYNNEISEKSEIFDDQFSVERPDGSNFTLKIRSTKLEDSAMYFCASSGVNTEAFFGQGTRLTVV.

The V and J genes are TRBV27 and TRBJ1-2, with no clear D. There are 13 residues in the CDR3. The germline CDR1 and CDR2 sequences are MNHEY and SMNVEV (reference sequence). The V gene lost 2 bases and the J gene lost 7 bases, with 11 bases spanning the gap. In nucleotides, the CDR3 is TGTGCCAGCAGTTTAAGGGAGCAAGGTGGCTACACCTTC. Translated: CASSLREQGGYTF.

The gene calls are TRBV2 and TRBJ2-7; 12 positions match TRBD1. In germline, CDR1 is SNHLY, CDR2 FYNNEI. The CDR3 consists of 16 residues. V lost 4 bases and J lost 5; bases outside the gene matches: 9. The DNA of the CDR3 is TGTGCCAGCAGTGGAGCCACCGGGACAGGGGGCCACGAGCAGTACTTC. Translated: CASSGATGTGGHEQYF.

This chain connects TRBV6-1 to TRBJ1-6; D might be TRBD1 (5 bases). The CDR3 loop spans 15 amino acids. The V gene lost 7 bases and the J gene lost 4 bases, with 14 bases spanning the gap. Per the germline V gene, CDR1 is MNHNS and CDR2 is SASEGT. CDR3 loop: CASTLDSAYNSPLHF. CDR3 sequence (DNA): TGTGCCAGCACCTTAGACAGTGCTTATAATTCACCCCTCCACTTT.

CDR3 nucleotide sequence: TGTGCCTGGAGTGTCCCGGGACAGGGGGCAACTAATGAAAAACTGTTTTTT. Translated: CAWSVPGQGATNEKLFF. The chain uses TRBV30 and TRBJ1-4; TRBD1 matches 11 bases. This CDR3 region has 17 residues. V dropped 0 bases and J dropped 0; count of bases not matched to a gene: 3. Germline-derived CDR1 and CDR2 are GTSNPN and SVGIG (reference sequence).

There are a few counts of this clone. The gene calls are TRBV30 and TRBJ2-6; D perhaps matches TRBD1 (6 bases). The CDR3 runs 14 residues. Trimming pared 7 bases from V and 0 bases from J, leaving 10 bases between. The germline gives CDR1 GTSNPN, CDR2 SVGIG (reference sequence). DNA of the CDR3: TGTGCCTTGATACAGGGCTCTGGGGCCAACGTCCTGACTTTC. This encodes CALIQGSGANVLTF.

The CDR3 here is CASSEGGSGVQETQYF. In nucleotides, the CDR3 is TGCGCCAGCAGTGAGGGAGGTAGCGGGGTCCAAGAGACCCAGTACTTC. The rearrangement joins TRBV10-1 to TRBJ2-5, with 8 bases fitting TRBD2. V gave up 2 bases and J gave up 1 base; unmatched junction bases: 6. Germline lookup yields CDR1 WNHNN and CDR2 SYGVQD (reference sequence). This CDR3 spans 16 amino acids.

This clone has only one observation. CDR3 region: CASSELGGSNQPQHF. The CDR3 bases are TGTGCCAGCAGTGAATTAGGTGGTAGCAATCAGCCCCAGCATTTT. This chain uses TRBV6-1 with TRBJ1-5; D uncertain. V shed 2 bases and J shed 0 bases, with 8 bases lying between them. This CDR3 has 15 amino acids. Germline CDR1 and CDR2: MNHNS and SASEGT.